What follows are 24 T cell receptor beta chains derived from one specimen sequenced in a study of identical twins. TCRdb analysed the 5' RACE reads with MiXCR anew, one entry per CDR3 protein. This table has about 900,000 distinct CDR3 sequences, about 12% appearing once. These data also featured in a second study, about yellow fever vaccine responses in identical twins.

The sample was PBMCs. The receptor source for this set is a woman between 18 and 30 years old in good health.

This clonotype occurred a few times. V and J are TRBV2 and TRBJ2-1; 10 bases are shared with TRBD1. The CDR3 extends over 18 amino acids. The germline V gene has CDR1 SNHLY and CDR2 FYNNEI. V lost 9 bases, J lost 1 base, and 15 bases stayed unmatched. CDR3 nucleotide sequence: TGTGCCAGTAATCCGGGACAGGGGCTTTGGCTGTCCTACAATGAGCAGTTCTTC. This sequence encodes CASNPGQGLWLSYNEQFF.

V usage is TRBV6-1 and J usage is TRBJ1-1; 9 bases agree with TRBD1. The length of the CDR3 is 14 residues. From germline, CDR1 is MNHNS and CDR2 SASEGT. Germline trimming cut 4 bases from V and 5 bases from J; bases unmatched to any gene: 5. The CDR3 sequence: CASSAGTGLTEAFF. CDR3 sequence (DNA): TGTGCCAGCAGTGCCGGGACAGGGTTAACTGAAGCTTTCTTT.

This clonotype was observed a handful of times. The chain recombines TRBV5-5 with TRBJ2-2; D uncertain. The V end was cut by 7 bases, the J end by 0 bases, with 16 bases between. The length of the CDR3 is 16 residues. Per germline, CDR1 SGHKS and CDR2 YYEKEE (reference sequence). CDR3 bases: TGTGCCAGCTTCCAATTACCTCAACCGAACACCGGGGAGCTGTTTTTT. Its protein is CASFQLPQPNTGELFF.

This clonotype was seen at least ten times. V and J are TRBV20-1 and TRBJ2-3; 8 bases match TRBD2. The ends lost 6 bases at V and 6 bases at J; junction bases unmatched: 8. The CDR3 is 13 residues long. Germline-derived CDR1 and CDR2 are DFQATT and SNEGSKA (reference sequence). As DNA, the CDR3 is TGCAGTGCCTCCAGCGGGAGTTGGGATACGCAGTATTTT. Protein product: CSASSGSWDTQYF.

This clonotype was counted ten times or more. CDR3 in amino acids: CSATLDREDEQFF. CDR3 nucleotides: TGCAGTGCTACCCTGGACAGGGAGGATGAGCAGTTCTTC. The V and J genes are TRBV20-1 and TRBJ2-1, with 8 nucleotides matching TRBD1. Trimming at V came to 4 bases and at J to 8 bases, leaving 7 bases not matched to a gene. The germline gives CDR1 DFQATT, CDR2 SNEGSKA (reference sequence). This CDR3 has 13 residues.

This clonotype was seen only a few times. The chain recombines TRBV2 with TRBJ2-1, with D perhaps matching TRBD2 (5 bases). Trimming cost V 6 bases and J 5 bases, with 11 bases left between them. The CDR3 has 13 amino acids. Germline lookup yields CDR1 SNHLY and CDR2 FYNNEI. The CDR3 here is CASRRFGDNEQFF. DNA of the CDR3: TGTGCCAGCAGGCGGTTCGGGGACAATGAGCAGTTCTTC.

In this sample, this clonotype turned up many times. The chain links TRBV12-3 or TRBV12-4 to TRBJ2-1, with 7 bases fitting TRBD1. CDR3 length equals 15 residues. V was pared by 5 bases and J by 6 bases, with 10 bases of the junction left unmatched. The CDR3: CASSLSRDRVNEQFF. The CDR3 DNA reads TGTGCCAGCAGTCTTTCCCGGGACAGAGTCAATGAGCAGTTCTTC.

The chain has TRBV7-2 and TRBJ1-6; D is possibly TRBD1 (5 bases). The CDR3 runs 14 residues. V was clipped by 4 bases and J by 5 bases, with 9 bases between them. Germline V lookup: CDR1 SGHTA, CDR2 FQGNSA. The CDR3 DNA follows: TGTGCCAGCAGCTGGACACGGAATAATTCACCCCTCCACTTT. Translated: CASSWTRNNSPLHF.

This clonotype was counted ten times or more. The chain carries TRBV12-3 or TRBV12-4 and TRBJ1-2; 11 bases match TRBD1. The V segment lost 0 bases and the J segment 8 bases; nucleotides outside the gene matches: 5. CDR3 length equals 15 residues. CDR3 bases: TGTGCCAGCAGTTTAGCCGGACAGGGGGCAGGAGGCTACACCTTC. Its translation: CASSLAGQGAGGYTF.

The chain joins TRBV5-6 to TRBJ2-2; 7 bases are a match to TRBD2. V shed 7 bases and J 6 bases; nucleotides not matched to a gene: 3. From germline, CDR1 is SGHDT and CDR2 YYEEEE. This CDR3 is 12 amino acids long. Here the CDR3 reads CASARGAGELFF. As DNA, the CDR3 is TGTGCCAGCGCTCGGGGGGCCGGGGAGCTGTTTTTT.

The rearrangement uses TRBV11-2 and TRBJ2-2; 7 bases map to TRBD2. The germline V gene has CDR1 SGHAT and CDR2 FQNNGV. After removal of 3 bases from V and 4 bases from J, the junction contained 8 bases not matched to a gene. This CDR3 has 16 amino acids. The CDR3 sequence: CASSLVPAGPTGELFF. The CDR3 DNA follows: TGTGCCAGCAGCTTGGTTCCAGCGGGACCCACCGGGGAGCTGTTTTTT.

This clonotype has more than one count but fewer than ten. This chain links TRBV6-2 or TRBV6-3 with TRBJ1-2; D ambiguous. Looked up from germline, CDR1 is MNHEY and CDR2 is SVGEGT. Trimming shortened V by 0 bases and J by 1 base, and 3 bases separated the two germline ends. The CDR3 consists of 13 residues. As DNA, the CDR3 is TGTGCCAGCAGTTACTCGTTTAACTATGGCTACACCTTC. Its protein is CASSYSFNYGYTF.

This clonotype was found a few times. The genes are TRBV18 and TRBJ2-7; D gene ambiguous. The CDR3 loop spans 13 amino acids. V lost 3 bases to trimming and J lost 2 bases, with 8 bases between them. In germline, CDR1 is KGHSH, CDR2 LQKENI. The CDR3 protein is CASSPHPTYEQYF. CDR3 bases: TGTGCCAGCTCACCTCACCCGACCTACGAGCAGTACTTC.

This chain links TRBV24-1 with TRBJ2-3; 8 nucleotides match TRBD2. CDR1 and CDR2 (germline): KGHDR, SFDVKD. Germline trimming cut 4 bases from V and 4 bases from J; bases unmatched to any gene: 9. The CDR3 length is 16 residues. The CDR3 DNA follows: TGTGCCACCAGTGAATTCATCGGGAGGGCCTCAGATACGCAGTATTTT. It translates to CATSEFIGRASDTQYF.

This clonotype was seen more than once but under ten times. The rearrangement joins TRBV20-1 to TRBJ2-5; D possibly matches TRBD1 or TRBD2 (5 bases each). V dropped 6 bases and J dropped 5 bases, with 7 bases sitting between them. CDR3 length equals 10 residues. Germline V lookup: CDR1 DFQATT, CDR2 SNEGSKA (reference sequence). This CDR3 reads CSAGEETQYF. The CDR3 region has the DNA TGCAGTGCAGGGGAGGAGACCCAGTACTTC.

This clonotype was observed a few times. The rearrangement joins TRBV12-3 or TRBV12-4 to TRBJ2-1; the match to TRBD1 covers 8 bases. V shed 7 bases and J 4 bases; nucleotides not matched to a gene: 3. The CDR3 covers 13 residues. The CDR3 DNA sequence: TGTGCCAGCAACAGGGGGTTTTACAATGAGCAGTTCTTC. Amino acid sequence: CASNRGFYNEQFF.

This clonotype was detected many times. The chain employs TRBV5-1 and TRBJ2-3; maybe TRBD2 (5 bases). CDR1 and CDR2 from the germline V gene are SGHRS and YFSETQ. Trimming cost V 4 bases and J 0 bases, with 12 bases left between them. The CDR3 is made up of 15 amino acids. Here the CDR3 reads CASSEDGKSTDTQYF. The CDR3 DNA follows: TGCGCCAGCAGCGAGGACGGGAAAAGCACAGATACGCAGTATTTT.

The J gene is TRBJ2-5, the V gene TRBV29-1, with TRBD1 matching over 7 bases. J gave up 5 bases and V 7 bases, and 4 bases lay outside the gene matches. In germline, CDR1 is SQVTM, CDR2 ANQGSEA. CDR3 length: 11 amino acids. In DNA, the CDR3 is TGCAGCGGAGGGGGCGTGGAGACCCAGTACTTC. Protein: CSGGGVETQYF.

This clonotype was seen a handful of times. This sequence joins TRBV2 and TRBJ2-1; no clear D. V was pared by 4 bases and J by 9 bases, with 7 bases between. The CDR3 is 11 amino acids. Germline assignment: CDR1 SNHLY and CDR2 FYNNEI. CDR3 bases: TGTGCCAGCAGTGCTCCGATTGAGCAGTTCTTC. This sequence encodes CASSAPIEQFF.

CDR3 bases: TGTGCCAGCAGTTTTGGGCGTACTTATAACAATGAGCAGTTCTTC. Protein: CASSFGRTYNNEQFF. The chain employs TRBV12-3 or TRBV12-4 and TRBJ2-1; D is unclear. V was pared by 3 bases and J by 5 bases, with 14 bases between. The CDR3 spans 15 residues.

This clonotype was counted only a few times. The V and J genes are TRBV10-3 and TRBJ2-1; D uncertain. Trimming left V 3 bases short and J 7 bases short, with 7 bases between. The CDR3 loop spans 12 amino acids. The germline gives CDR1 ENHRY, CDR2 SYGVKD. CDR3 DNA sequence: TGTGCCATCAGTGATAGTCCAAATGAGCAGTTCTTC. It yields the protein CAISDSPNEQFF.

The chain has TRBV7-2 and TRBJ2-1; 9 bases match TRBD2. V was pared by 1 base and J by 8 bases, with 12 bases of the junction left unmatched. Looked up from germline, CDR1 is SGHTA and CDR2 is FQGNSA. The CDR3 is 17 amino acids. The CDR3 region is CASSLGGTSLFMDEQFF. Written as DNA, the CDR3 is TGTGCCAGCAGCTTAGGAGGGACTAGCCTTTTTATGGATGAGCAGTTCTTC.

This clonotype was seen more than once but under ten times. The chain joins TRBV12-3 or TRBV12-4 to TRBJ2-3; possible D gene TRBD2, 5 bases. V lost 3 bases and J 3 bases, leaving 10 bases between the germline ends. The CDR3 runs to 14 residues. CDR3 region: CASSFQRGTDTQYF. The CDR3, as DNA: TGTGCCAGCAGTTTTCAACGGGGTACAGATACGCAGTATTTT.

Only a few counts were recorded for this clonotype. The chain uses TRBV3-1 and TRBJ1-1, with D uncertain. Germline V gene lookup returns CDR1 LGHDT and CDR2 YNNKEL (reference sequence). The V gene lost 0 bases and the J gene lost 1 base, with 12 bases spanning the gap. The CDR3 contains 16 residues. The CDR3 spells CASSQDMGRRNTEAFF. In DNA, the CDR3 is TGTGCCAGCAGCCAAGATATGGGGAGAAGGAACACTGAAGCTTTCTTT.